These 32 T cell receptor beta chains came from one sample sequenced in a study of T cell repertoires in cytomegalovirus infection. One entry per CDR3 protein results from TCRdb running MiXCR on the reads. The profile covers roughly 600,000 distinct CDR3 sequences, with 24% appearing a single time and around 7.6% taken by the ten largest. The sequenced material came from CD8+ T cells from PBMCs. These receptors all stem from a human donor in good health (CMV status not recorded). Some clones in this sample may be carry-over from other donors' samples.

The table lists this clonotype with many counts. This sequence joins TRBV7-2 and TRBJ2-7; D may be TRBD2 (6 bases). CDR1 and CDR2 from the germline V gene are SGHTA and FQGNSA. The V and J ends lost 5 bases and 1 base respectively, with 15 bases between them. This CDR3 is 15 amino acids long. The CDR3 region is CASSSPGLRSYEQYF. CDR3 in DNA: TGTGCCAGCAGCAGCCCGGGACTTCGATCCTACGAGCAGTACTTC. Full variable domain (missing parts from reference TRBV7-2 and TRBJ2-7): GAGVSQSPSNKVTEKGKDVELRCDPISGHTALYWYRQSLGQGLEFLIYFQGNSAPDKSGLPSDRFSAERTGGSVSTLTIQRTQQEDSAVYLCASSSPGLRSYEQYFGPGTRLTVT.

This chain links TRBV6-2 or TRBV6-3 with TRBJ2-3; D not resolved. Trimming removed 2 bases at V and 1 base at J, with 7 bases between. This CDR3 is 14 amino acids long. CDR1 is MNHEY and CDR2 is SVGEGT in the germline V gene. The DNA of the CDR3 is TGTGCCAGCAGTTACGTTTCCGGCACAGATACGCAGTATTTT. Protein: CASSYVSGTDTQYF.

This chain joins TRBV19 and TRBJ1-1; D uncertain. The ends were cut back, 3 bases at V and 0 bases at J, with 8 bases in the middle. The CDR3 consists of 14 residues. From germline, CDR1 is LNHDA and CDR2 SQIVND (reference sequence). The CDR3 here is CASSMEGLNTEAFF. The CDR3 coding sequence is TGTGCCAGTAGTATGGAGGGATTGAACACTGAAGCTTTCTTT.

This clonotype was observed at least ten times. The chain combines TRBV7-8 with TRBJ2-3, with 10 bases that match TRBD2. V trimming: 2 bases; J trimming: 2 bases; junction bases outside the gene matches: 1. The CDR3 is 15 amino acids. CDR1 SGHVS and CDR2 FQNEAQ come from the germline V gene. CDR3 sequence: CASSLLAGDTDTQYF. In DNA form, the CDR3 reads TGTGCCAGCAGCTTACTAGCGGGAGACACAGATACGCAGTATTTT.

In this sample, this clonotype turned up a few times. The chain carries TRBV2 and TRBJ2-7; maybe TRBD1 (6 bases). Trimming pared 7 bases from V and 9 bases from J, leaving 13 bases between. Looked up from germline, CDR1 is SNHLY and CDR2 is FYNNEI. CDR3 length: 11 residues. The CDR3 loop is CASNHRDRQYV. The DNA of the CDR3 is TGTGCCAGCAACCACAGGGACCGGCAGTACGTC.

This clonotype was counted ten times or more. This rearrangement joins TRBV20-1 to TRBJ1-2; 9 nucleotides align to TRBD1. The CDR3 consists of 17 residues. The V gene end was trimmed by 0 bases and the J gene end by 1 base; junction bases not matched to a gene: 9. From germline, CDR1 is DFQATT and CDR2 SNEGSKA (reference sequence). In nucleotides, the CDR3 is TGCAGTGCTAGAGAACAGGGGGCAACTACTTATAACTATGGCTACACCTTC. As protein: CSAREQGATTYNYGYTF.

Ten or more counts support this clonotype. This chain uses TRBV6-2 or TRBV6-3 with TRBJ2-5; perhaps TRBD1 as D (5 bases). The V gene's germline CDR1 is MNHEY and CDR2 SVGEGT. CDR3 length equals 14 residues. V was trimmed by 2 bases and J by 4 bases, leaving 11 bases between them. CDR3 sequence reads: CASSYVRRGETQYF. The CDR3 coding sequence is TGTGCCAGCAGTTACGTTCGAAGGGGAGAGACCCAGTACTTC.

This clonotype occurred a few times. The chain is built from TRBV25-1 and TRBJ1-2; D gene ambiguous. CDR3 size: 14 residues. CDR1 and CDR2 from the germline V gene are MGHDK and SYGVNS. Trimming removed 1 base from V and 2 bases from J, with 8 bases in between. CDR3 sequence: CASSESDGNYGYTF. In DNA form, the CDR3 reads TGTGCCAGCAGTGAATCCGACGGGAACTATGGCTACACCTTC.

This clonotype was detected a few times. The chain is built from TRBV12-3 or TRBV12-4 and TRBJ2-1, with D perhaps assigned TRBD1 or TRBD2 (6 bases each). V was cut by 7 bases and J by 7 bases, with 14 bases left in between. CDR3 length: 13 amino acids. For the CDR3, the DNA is TGTGCCAGCACCCCTGGGGGGCAGAATGAGCAGTTCTTC. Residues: CASTPGGQNEQFF.

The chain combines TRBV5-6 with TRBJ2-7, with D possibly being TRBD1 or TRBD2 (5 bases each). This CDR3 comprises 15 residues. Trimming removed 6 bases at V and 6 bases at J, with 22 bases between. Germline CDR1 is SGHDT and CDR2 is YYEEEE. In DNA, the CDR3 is TGTGCCAGCAACGTAGGAGGTTACAGGCTGGGCGAGCAGTACTTC. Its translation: CASNVGGYRLGEQYF.

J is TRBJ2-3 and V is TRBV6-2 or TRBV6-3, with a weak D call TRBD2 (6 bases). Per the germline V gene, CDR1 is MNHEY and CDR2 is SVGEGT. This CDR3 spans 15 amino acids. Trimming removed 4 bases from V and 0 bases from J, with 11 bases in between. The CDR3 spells CASSSAGSSTDTQYF. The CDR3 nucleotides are TGTGCCAGCAGTTCCGCGGGGTCTAGCACAGATACGCAGTATTTT.

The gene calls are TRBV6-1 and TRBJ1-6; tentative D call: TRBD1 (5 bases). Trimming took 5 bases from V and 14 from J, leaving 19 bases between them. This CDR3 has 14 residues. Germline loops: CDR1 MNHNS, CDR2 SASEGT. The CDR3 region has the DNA TGTGCCAGCAGTCAACGAAGGGGCGCCGACGCCCTCCACTTT. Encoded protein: CASSQRRGADALHF.

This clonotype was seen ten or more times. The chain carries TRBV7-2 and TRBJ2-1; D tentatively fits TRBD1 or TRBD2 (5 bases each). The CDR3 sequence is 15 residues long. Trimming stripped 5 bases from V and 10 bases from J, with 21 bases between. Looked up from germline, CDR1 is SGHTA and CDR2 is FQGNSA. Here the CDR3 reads CASSPFRDALKEQFF. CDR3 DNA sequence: TGTGCCAGCAGCCCCTTCCGGGACGCCCTGAAGGAGCAGTTCTTC.

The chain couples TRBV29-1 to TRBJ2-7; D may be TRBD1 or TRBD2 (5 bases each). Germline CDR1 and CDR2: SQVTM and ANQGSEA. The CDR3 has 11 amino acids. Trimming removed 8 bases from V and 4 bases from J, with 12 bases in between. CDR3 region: CSTFWGYEQYF. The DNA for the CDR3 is TGCAGCACTTTTTGGGGGTACGAGCAGTACTTC.

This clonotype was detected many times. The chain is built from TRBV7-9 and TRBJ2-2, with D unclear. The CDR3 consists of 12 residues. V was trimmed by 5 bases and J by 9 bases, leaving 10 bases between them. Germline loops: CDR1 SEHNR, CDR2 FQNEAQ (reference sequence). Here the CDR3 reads CASSLRPWELFF. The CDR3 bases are TGTGCCAGCAGCCTGCGGCCCTGGGAGCTGTTTTTT. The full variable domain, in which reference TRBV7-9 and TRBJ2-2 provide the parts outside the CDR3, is DTGVSQNPRHKITKRGQNVTFRCDPISEHNRLYWYRQTLGQGPEFLTYFQNEAQLEKSRLLSDRFSAERPKGSFSTLEIQRTEQGDSAMYLCASSLRPWELFFGEGSRLTVL.

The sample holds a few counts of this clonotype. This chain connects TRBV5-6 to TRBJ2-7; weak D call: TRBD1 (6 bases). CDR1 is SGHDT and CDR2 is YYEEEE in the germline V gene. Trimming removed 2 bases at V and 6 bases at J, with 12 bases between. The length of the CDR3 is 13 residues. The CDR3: CASSFIQGSEQYF. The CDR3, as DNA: TGTGCCAGCAGCTTCATACAGGGATCCGAGCAGTACTTC.

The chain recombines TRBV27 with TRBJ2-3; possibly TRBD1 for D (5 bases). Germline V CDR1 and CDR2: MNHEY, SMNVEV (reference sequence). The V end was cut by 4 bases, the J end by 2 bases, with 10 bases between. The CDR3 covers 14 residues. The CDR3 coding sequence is TGTGCCAGCAGTTGGGGCCTCAACACAGATACGCAGTATTTT. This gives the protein CASSWGLNTDTQYF.

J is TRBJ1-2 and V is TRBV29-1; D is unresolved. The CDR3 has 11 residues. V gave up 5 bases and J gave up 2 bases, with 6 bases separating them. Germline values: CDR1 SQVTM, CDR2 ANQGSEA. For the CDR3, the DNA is TGCAGCGTTAACAGCAACTATGGCTACACCTTC. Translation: CSVNSNYGYTF.

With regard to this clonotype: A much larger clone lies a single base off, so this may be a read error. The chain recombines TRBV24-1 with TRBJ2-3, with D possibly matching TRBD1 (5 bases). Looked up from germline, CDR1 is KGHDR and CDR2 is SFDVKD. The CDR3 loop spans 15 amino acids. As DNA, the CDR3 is TGTGCCACCGGGGTAGGAGACAGATTCACAAATACGCAGTATTTT. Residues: CATGVGDRFTNTQYF.

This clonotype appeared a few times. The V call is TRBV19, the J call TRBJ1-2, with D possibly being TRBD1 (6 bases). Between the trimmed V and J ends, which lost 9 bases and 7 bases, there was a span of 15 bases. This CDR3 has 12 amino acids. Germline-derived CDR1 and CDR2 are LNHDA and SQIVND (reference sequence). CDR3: CASGEAGAGYTF. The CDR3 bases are TGTGCCAGCGGGGAGGCAGGGGCTGGCTACACCTTC.

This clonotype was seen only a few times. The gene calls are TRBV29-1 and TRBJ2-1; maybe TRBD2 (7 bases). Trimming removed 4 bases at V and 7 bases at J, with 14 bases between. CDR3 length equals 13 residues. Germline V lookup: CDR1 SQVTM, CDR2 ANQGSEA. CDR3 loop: CSVGRGGHNEQFF. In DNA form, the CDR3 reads TGCAGCGTTGGGAGGGGGGGCCATAATGAGCAGTTCTTC.

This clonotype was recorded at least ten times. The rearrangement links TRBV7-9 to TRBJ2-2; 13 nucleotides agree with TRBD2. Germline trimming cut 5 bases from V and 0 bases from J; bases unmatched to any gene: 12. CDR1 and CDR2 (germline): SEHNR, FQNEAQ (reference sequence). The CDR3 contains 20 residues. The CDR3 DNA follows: TGTGCCAGCAGCGCCGGGACTAGCGGGGCCCAAGAAGCGAACACCGGGGAGCTGTTTTTT. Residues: CASSAGTSGAQEANTGELFF.

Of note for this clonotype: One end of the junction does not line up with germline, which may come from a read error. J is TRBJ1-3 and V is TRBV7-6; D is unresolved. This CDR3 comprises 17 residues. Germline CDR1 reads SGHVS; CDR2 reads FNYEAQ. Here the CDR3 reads CASSPVSENPSGNTIHF. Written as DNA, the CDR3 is TGTGCCAGCAGCCCCGTCAGTGAAAACCCCTCTGGAAACACCATACATTTT.

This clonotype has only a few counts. The CDR3 loop is CSAGTLRPSYEQYF. The CDR3 DNA sequence: TGCAGTGCGGGGACACTAAGGCCTTCCTACGAGCAGTACTTC. J is TRBJ2-7 and V is TRBV20-1, with TRBD1 as a possible D gene (6 bases). The CDR3 covers 14 residues. The germline CDR1 and CDR2 sequences are DFQATT and SNEGSKA (reference sequence). The V end lost 6 bases, the J end lost 1 base, and 16 bases lay between the germline ends.

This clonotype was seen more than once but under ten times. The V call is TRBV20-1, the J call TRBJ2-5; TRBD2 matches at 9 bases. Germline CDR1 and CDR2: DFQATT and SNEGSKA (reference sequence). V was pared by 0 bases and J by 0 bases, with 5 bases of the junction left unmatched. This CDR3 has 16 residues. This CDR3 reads CSARDLSGGYQETQYF. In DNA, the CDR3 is TGCAGTGCTAGAGATCTAAGCGGGGGGTACCAAGAGACCCAGTACTTC.

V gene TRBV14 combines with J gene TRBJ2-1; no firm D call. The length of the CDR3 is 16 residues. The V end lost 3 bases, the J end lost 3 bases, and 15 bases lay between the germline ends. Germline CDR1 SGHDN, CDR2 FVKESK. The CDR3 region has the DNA TGTGCCAGCAGCCATGCCGACGGAATGGTCTACAATGAGCAGTTCTTC. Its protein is CASSHADGMVYNEQFF.

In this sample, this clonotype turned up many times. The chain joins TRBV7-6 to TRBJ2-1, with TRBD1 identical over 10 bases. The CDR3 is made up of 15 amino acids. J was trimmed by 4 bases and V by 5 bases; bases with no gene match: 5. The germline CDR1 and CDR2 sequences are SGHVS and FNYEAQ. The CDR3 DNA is TGTGCCAGCAGCCTGGGACAGGGGTGGTACAATGAGCAGTTCTTC. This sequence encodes CASSLGQGWYNEQFF.

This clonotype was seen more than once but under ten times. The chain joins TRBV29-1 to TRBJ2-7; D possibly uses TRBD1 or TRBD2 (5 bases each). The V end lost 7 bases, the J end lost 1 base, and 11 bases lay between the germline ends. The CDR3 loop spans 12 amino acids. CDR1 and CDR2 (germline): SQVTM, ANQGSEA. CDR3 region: CSAGTESYEQYF. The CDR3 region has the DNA TGCAGCGCAGGGACGGAATCCTACGAGCAGTACTTC.

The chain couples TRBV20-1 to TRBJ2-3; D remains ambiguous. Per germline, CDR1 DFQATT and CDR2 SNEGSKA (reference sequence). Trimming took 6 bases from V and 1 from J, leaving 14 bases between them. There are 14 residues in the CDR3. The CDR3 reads CSAQTYGRTDTQYF. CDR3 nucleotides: TGCAGTGCCCAAACCTACGGGCGCACAGATACGCAGTATTTT.

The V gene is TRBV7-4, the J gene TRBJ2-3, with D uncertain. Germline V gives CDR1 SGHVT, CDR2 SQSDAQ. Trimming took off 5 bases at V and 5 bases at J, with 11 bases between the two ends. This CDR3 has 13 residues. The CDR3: CASSPPQVDTQYF. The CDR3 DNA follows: TGTGCCAGCAGCCCCCCCCAAGTAGATACGCAGTATTTT.

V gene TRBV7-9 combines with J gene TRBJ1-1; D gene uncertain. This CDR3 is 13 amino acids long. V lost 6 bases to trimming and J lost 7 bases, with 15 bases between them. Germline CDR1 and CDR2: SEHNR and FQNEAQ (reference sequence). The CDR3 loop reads CASSPRIRVEAFF. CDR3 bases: TGTGCCAGCAGTCCCCGAATCCGGGTTGAAGCTTTCTTT.

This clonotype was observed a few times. CDR3 sequence (DNA): TGTGCCAGCAGTTGGGGGACAGGGAGCACTGAAGCTTTCTTT. Protein: CASSWGTGSTEAFF. This sequence joins TRBV6-2 or TRBV6-3 and TRBJ1-1; TRBD1 aligns across 9 bases. Per the germline V gene, CDR1 is MNHEY and CDR2 is SVGEGT. The CDR3 totals 14 residues. The V segment lost 4 bases and the J segment 4 bases; nucleotides outside the gene matches: 4.